The 8 T cell receptor beta chains below were found in one sample sequenced in a study of blood T cell repertoires in COVID-19. The assay was immunoSEQ multiplex PCR, and TCRdb's table has in-frame clones only and misses some. The sample has 250,000 to 300,000 clones, roughly 91% seen once. Sequencing was performed on peripheral blood. These receptors all stem from a woman in her thirties or forties who had recovered from COVID-19.

J is TRBJ1-2 and V is TRBV19, with 7 nucleotides matching TRBD1. V was pared by 6 bases and J by 3 bases, with 7 bases of the junction left unmatched. The germline gives CDR1 LNHDA, CDR2 SQIVND (reference sequence). The CDR3 extends over 14 amino acids. The chain's CDR3 is CASRDIGTDYGYTF. The CDR3 region has the DNA TGTGCCAGTAGGGACATCGGGACAGACTATGGCTACACCTTC.

This chain uses TRBV5-8 with TRBJ2-5, with D maybe TRBD2 (5 bases). V lost 0 bases and J 6 bases, leaving 18 bases between the germline ends. Germline assignment: CDR1 SGHTS and CDR2 YDEGEE. This CDR3 has 16 residues. CDR3 in amino acids: CASSLAAADSKKTQYF. The CDR3 DNA is TGTGCCAGCAGCTTGGCCGCGGCGGACTCCAAGAAGACCCAGTACTTC. Full variable domain (rest looked up from reference TRBV5-8 and TRBJ2-5): EAGVTQSPTHLIKTRGQQATLRCSPISGHTSVYWYQQALGLGLQFLLWYDEGEERNRGNFPPRFSGRQFPNYSSELNVNALELEDSALYLCASSLAAADSKKTQYFGPGTRLLVL.

The V call is TRBV6-5, the J call TRBJ2-5; D is possibly TRBD2 (6 bases). The CDR3 has 15 amino acids. Trimming pared 6 bases from V and 7 bases from J, leaving 21 bases between. Germline CDR1 reads MNHEY; CDR2 reads SVGAGI. The CDR3 nucleotides read TGTGCCAGCAGAAGAGATGTGGGGGGTGGTTCGACCCAGTACTTC. This codes for CASRRDVGGGSTQYF.

This clone is a singleton in its sample. The V call is TRBV9, the J call TRBJ1-5; weak D call: TRBD1 (6 bases). This CDR3 comprises 16 residues. Germline loops: CDR1 SGDLS, CDR2 YYNGEE. The germline V and J ends were trimmed by 0 bases and 0 bases, with 10 bases remaining between them. The CDR3 region is CASSVGAGDSNQPQHF. The CDR3 DNA is TGTGCCAGCAGCGTAGGGGCAGGGGATAGCAATCAGCCCCAGCATTTT. Combining the CDR3 with reference TRBV9 and TRBJ1-5 gives the whole variable domain DSGVTQTPKHLITATGQRVTLRCSPRSGDLSVYWYQQSLDQGLQFLIQYYNGEERAKGNILERFSAQQFPDLHSELNLSSLELGDSALYFCASSVGAGDSNQPQHFGDGTRLSIL.

The chain joins TRBV3-1 (or the pseudogene TRBV3-2) to TRBJ2-1, with a tentative D call TRBD2 (6 bases). The germline CDR1 and CDR2 sequences are LGHDT and YNNKEL (reference sequence). Trimming cost V 1 base and J 8 bases, with 12 bases left between them. The CDR3 contains 14 residues. CDR3 DNA sequence: TGTGCCAGCAGCCAAGTCGGGGGAGCGGATGAGCAGTTCTTC. Translated: CASSQVGGADEQFF.

This chain uses TRBV15 with TRBJ1-2, with no clear D. The germline V gene encodes CDR1 LNHNV and CDR2 YYDKDF (reference sequence). Trimming shortened V by 1 base and J by 7 bases, and 16 bases separated the two germline ends. CDR3 length: 15 amino acids. The CDR3 loop is CATSRGFAGLVGYTF. CDR3 bases: TGTGCCACCAGCAGAGGGTTTGCCGGTCTAGTTGGCTACACCTTC.

This clone was seen a few times. The chain has TRBV5-5 and TRBJ1-5; the D gene is possibly TRBD1 (5 bases). The CDR3 totals 14 residues. The V end lost 0 bases, the J end lost 9 bases, and 13 bases lay between the germline ends. Germline assignment: CDR1 SGHKS and CDR2 YYEKEE (reference sequence). The CDR3, as DNA: TGTGCCAGCAGCTTGGCTCAGGGCCTAAGGCCCCAGCATTTT. Protein sequence: CASSLAQGLRPQHF.

The chain couples TRBV15 to TRBJ1-4; D unresolved. Germline loops: CDR1 LNHNV, CDR2 YYDKDF (reference sequence). The CDR3 has 11 residues. Trimming took 5 bases from V and 13 from J, leaving 11 bases between them. The CDR3 DNA follows: TGTGCCACCAGCCCCCCTGGGCCACTGTTTTTT. This codes for CATSPPGPLFF.